The table lists the clone carrying this T cell receptor (beta chain) with a few counts. A much larger clonotype is one base distant, so this may be a read error. TCRdb re-clonotyped the PCR reads via MiXCR. The repertoire consists of around 59,000 clones, with about 16% occurring once and the leading ten covering roughly a tenth. This sample is drawn from a study of metastatic and nonmetastatic thyroid tumors. CDR3 length: 17 residues. Germline V gives CDR1 ENHRY, CDR2 SYGVKD. Nobody among the patients had been given any treatment before thyroid surgery. Sequenced: blood. The clonotype originates from a male donor with papillary thyroid cancer or a benign thyroid nodule (not recorded which). Some clones in this sample may be carry-over from other donors' samples. The chain couples TRBV10-3 to TRBJ2-3; a weak D match, TRBD1 (5 bases). Here the CDR3 DNA reads TGTGTCATCAGTGAGACAGTGGTACGTCATCGTGAGGATACGCAGTATTTT. This sequence encodes CVISETVVRHREDTQYF.